Following are 13 T cell receptor beta chains from one sample sequenced in a study of T cell changes during pregnancy in multiple sclerosis. Sequenced by immunoSEQ multiplex PCR; TCRdb stores in-frame clones only, minus some. The table lists approximately 30,000 clones, 91% of them singletons. This specimen consisted of CD8+ T cells from peripheral blood mononuclear cells, obtained in the second trimester of pregnancy. These receptors came from a female donor in good health, enrolled as a control in a pregnancy study.

The V and J genes are TRBV10-2 and TRBJ1-1, with D possibly matching TRBD1 (6 bases). This CDR3 contains 12 residues. V was cut by 8 bases and J by 5 bases, with 12 bases left in between. Germline V gives CDR1 WSHSY, CDR2 SAAADI. The CDR3 DNA reads TGCGCCAGCTGCCAAAGGGGGACTGAAGCTTTCTTT. It encodes CASCQRGTEAFF.

The genes are TRBV10-1 and TRBJ1-5; TRBD1 is a possible D gene (6 bases). Germline values: CDR1 WNHNN, CDR2 SYGVQD (reference sequence). CDR3 length: 13 amino acids. Trimming cost V 4 bases and J 9 bases, with 13 bases left between them. The CDR3 is CASSGLQGRPQHF. CDR3 nucleotides: TGCGCCAGCAGTGGACTACAGGGTCGGCCCCAGCATTTT.

This CDR3 reads CASSSILAGVSGELFF. The CDR3 DNA sequence: TGTGCCAGCAGTTCGATCCTAGCGGGGGTTTCCGGGGAGCTGTTTTTT. The chain couples TRBV27 to TRBJ2-2, with 10 bases aligning to TRBD2. J was trimmed by 6 bases and V by 4 bases; bases with no gene match: 8. Germline loops: CDR1 MNHEY, CDR2 SMNVEV (reference sequence). The CDR3 has 16 amino acids.

The chain recombines TRBV7-9 with TRBJ1-4; D is uncertain. Germline CDR1 SEHNR, CDR2 FQNEAQ (reference sequence). The CDR3 is made up of 17 amino acids. V was shortened by 0 bases and J by 0 bases, with 11 bases between the two germline ends. The CDR3 DNA is TGTGCCAGCAGCTTAGCGAGAGGGAGGGCAACTAATGAAAAACTGTTTTTT. It encodes CASSLARGRATNEKLFF.

This chain connects TRBV7-8 to TRBJ1-1; D is possibly TRBD1 (5 bases). The V end lost 10 bases, the J end lost 1 base, and 13 bases lay between the germline ends. The CDR3 covers 13 residues. Germline V gene sequence: CDR1 SGHVS, CDR2 FQNEAQ. In nucleotides, the CDR3 is TGTGCCACCGCCGGGAGGGGGAACACTGAAGCTTTCTTT. Protein sequence: CATAGRGNTEAFF.

This clone was found once. This chain links TRBV27 with TRBJ2-1, with 9 bases identical to TRBD1. The CDR3 length is 14 residues. V shed 5 bases and J 5 bases; nucleotides not matched to a gene: 4. Germline V lookup: CDR1 MNHEY, CDR2 SMNVEV (reference sequence). The CDR3, as DNA: TGTGCCAGCAGTGAAAGGACAGGGGACAATGAGCAGTTCTTC. Translated: CASSERTGDNEQFF.

The chain combines TRBV5-4 with TRBJ2-7; 8 bases map to TRBD2. CDR3 length: 16 amino acids. Germline CDR1 reads SGHNT; CDR2 reads YYREEE (reference sequence). V was pared by 0 bases and J by 1 base, with 6 bases of the junction left unmatched. The CDR3 loop reads CASSLDGSGGSYEQYF. DNA for the CDR3: TGTGCCAGCAGCTTGGACGGGTCGGGGGGGTCCTACGAGCAGTACTTC.

CDR3 in DNA: TGTGCCAGCAGTTCATATCAGGGCTGGGACGAGCAGTACTTC. As protein: CASSSYQGWDEQYF. V gene TRBV27 combines with J gene TRBJ2-7; TRBD1 might be the D (5 bases). Per germline, CDR1 MNHEY and CDR2 SMNVEV (reference sequence). The CDR3 length is 14 residues. The V and J ends lost 4 bases and 5 bases respectively, with 15 bases between them.

In DNA form, the CDR3 reads TGTGCCAGCAGCAGGTTGGGGACAGGGGGCTTTGCTAACTATGGCTACACCTTC. Translated: CASSRLGTGGFANYGYTF. This sequence joins TRBV21-1 and TRBJ1-2; the table's D call, TRBD1, was not checked against the DNA. TRBV21-1 is flagged as a pseudogene. The CDR3 runs to 18 residues.

V usage is TRBV5-1 and J usage is TRBJ2-2; 9 bases line up with TRBD1. This CDR3 has 16 residues. Germline values: CDR1 SGHRS, CDR2 YFSETQ. Trimming at V came to 0 bases and at J to 1 base, leaving 1 base not matched to a gene. CDR3 DNA: TGCGCCAGCAGCTTGGGGGACAGGGAGAACACCGGGGAGCTGTTTTTT. Protein: CASSLGDRENTGELFF.

This chain connects TRBV2 to TRBJ1-2; 8 nucleotides align to TRBD1. Per the germline V gene, CDR1 is SNHLY and CDR2 is FYNNEI. The CDR3 covers 17 residues. J was trimmed by 4 bases and V by 1 base; bases with no gene match: 11. CDR3 coding DNA: TGTGCCAGCAGTGAAGATCGGGACAGGCCTTTTCGCTATGGCTACACCTTC. This codes for CASSEDRDRPFRYGYTF. Combining the CDR3 with reference TRBV2 and TRBJ1-2 gives the whole variable domain EPEVTQTPSHQVTQMGQEVILRCVPISNHLYFYWYRQILGQKVEFLVSFYNNEISEKSEIFDDQFSVERPDGSNFTLKIRSTKLEDSAMYFCASSEDRDRPFRYGYTFGSGTRLTVV.

This clone was recorded once. The chain employs TRBV4-3 and TRBJ2-7; 7 bases fit TRBD1. V was clipped by 5 bases and J by 1 base; unmatched bases: 8. Germline V lookup: CDR1 LGHNA, CDR2 YSLEER. The CDR3 is 15 amino acids. CDR3 region: CASSETRDRSYEQYF. CDR3 nucleotide sequence: TGCGCCAGCAGCGAGACCCGGGACAGATCCTACGAGCAGTACTTC.

CDR3 nucleotides: TGTGCCAGTAGTATAAACAGGGGGAGTCGGACTGAAGCTTTCTTT. It yields the protein CASSINRGSRTEAFF. V gene TRBV19 combines with J gene TRBJ1-1; 8 bases fit TRBD1. The trim removed 2 bases at V and 5 bases at J, leaving 7 bases unmatched. This CDR3 is built from 15 residues. Germline loops: CDR1 LNHDA, CDR2 SQIVND (reference sequence).